The 18 T cell receptor beta chains reported below all come from one sample, sequenced in a study of cytomegalovirus exposure and HLA in healthy donors. The study ran its PCR with 60 Vbeta and 13 Jbeta primers. The method was immunoSEQ multiplex PCR; TCRdb's version includes in-frame clones alone and lacks a portion of them. In all, the sample yields fewer than 150,000 clones. The sample consisted of PBMCs. All receptors come from a man aged 18 to 30 in good health and CMV-seronegative.

The rearrangement links TRBV28 to TRBJ2-7, with 10 bases identical to TRBD1. Germline V CDR1 and CDR2: MDHEN, SYDVKM. V was clipped by 3 bases and J by 2 bases; unmatched bases: 1. This CDR3 has 14 residues. The CDR3 spells CASSFGTGAYEQYF. The CDR3 coding sequence is TGTGCCAGCAGTTTTGGGACAGGGGCCTACGAGCAGTACTTC.

The V and J genes are TRBV2 and TRBJ1-5; tentative D call: TRBD1 (6 bases). Germline CDR1 SNHLY, CDR2 FYNNEI. CDR3 length: 14 residues. Trimming removed 7 bases at V and 4 bases at J, with 14 bases between. The DNA for the CDR3 is TGTGCCAGCAAAGGCAGGGGTGGAAATCAGCCCCAGCATTTT. Its translation is CASKGRGGNQPQHF.

The CDR3 here is CASSLARPGFTGELFF. The CDR3 bases are TGTGCCAGCAGCTTAGCTCGCCCGGGGTTCACCGGGGAGCTGTTTTTT. The gene calls are TRBV7-8 and TRBJ2-2; D perhaps matches TRBD2 (5 bases). CDR1 is SGHVS and CDR2 is FQNEAQ in the germline V gene. The CDR3 totals 16 residues. V was trimmed by 0 bases and J by 4 bases, leaving 12 bases between them.

This chain joins TRBV7-8 and TRBJ2-4, with D tentatively TRBD2 (6 bases). The length of the CDR3 is 16 residues. Germline V gene lookup returns CDR1 SGHVS and CDR2 FQNEAQ. The ends were cut back, 0 bases at V and 4 bases at J, with 13 bases in the middle. CDR3 sequence reads: CASSLAVSGLKNIQYF. For the CDR3, the DNA is TGTGCCAGCAGCTTAGCTGTGTCGGGACTTAAAAACATTCAGTACTTC.

This sequence joins TRBV7-9 and TRBJ2-5; D is unresolved. The germline V gene encodes CDR1 SEHNR and CDR2 FQNEAQ (reference sequence). The CDR3 extends over 14 amino acids. V was shortened by 0 bases and J by 0 bases, with 5 bases between the two germline ends. CDR3: CASSLAAYQETQYF. The CDR3 DNA follows: TGTGCCAGCAGCTTAGCGGCCTACCAAGAGACCCAGTACTTC.

The V gene is TRBV6-4, the J gene TRBJ2-1; TRBD1 matches 11 bases. The ends lost 3 bases at V and 8 bases at J; junction bases unmatched: 6. This CDR3 comprises 15 residues. Germline CDR1 MRHNA, CDR2 SNTAGT. The CDR3 nucleotides read TGTGCCAGCAGTGAAGGGACAGGGGGATGGGATGAGCAGTTCTTC. It translates to CASSEGTGGWDEQFF.

The chain employs TRBV9 and TRBJ2-1; 8 nucleotides align to TRBD1. V lost 4 bases and J lost 6; bases outside the gene matches: 6. The CDR3 covers 14 residues. CDR1 and CDR2 from the germline V gene are SGDLS and YYNGEE. DNA for the CDR3: TGTGCCAGCAGCCCAGGGGGCCGCAGCAATGAGCAGTTCTTC. Translated, it gives CASSPGGRSNEQFF.

This chain links TRBV19 with TRBJ1-2, with 7 bases identical to TRBD1. Trimming took 7 bases from V and 7 from J; bases not matched to a gene: 9. This CDR3 comprises 13 residues. CDR1 and CDR2 from the germline V gene are LNHDA and SQIVND (reference sequence). CDR3 DNA: TGTGCCAGTAACCCAGACAGGGTAGGTGGCTACACCTTC. This gives the protein CASNPDRVGGYTF.

The CDR3 sequence: CASSLSPRTDTQYF. CDR3 DNA: TGTGCCAGCAGTTTATCGCCACGGACAGATACGCAGTATTTT. This rearrangement joins TRBV27 to TRBJ2-3; D is undetermined. Trimming pared 0 bases from V and 3 bases from J, leaving 7 bases between. The CDR3 totals 14 residues. CDR1 and CDR2 (germline): MNHEY, SMNVEV (reference sequence).

This chain links TRBV9 with TRBJ2-7; possibly TRBD2 for D (5 bases). Germline CDR1 is SGDLS and CDR2 is YYNGEE. Deletions cut 3 bases from V and 1 base from J, with 14 bases between. The CDR3 sequence is 15 residues long. CDR3 nucleotides: TGTGCCAGCAGCGGACGGTCGGGGAGTTCCTACGAGCAGTACTTC. It translates to CASSGRSGSSYEQYF. The full variable domain, rest sourced from reference TRBV9 and TRBJ2-7, is DSGVTQTPKHLITATGQRVTLRCSPRSGDLSVYWYQQSLDQGLQFLIQYYNGEERAKGNILERFSAQQFPDLHSELNLSSLELGDSALYFCASSGRSGSSYEQYFGPGTRLTVT.

The chain employs TRBV27 and TRBJ1-2, with 9 positions matching TRBD1. This CDR3 is 17 amino acids long. Germline assignment: CDR1 MNHEY and CDR2 SMNVEV (reference sequence). The V segment lost 2 bases and the J segment 0 bases; nucleotides outside the gene matches: 7. The CDR3 loop is CASSLRQGVGPNYGYTF. CDR3 in DNA: TGTGCCAGCAGTTTAAGACAGGGGGTGGGCCCTAACTATGGCTACACCTTC.

The rearrangement joins TRBV28 to TRBJ1-4; 9 bases fit TRBD1. Per germline, CDR1 MDHEN and CDR2 SYDVKM. The CDR3 consists of 15 residues. J was trimmed by 4 bases and V by 3 bases; bases with no gene match: 3. The CDR3 loop is CASSFPGQGNEKLFF. CDR3 in DNA: TGTGCCAGCAGTTTTCCGGGACAGGGTAATGAAAAACTGTTTTTT.

The genes are TRBV4-1 and TRBJ1-1, with D perhaps TRBD1 (6 bases). The CDR3 is 16 residues long. Trimming removed 1 base at V and 3 bases at J, with 15 bases between. Germline V gives CDR1 MGHRA, CDR2 YSYEKL. The DNA of the CDR3 is TGCGCCAGCAGCCAAGGGGGGTTGGGGGCACACACTGAAGCTTTCTTT. Protein sequence: CASSQGGLGAHTEAFF.

This chain links TRBV9 with TRBJ2-7; tentative D call: TRBD2 (6 bases). In germline, CDR1 is SGDLS, CDR2 YYNGEE. The CDR3 covers 16 residues. The V end was cut by 4 bases, the J end by 0 bases, with 17 bases between. In nucleotides, the CDR3 is TGTGCCAGCAGCATGGGGGGAGCGGAGAGCTCCTACGAGCAGTACTTC. Its protein product is CASSMGGAESSYEQYF.

This chain uses TRBV11-2 with TRBJ2-7; D may be TRBD2 (6 bases). Trimming removed 4 bases at V and 7 bases at J, with 11 bases between. This CDR3 region has 12 residues. CDR1 SGHAT and CDR2 FQNNGV come from the germline V gene. The CDR3 is CASSSQAGEQYF. As DNA, the CDR3 is TGTGCCAGCAGCTCCCAGGCGGGAGAGCAGTACTTC.

V gene TRBV5-1 combines with J gene TRBJ1-1, with a tentative D call TRBD1 (6 bases). Germline CDR1 and CDR2: SGHRS and YFSETQ. CDR3 length: 14 amino acids. V lost 0 bases, J lost 5 bases, and 11 bases lay in between. The chain's CDR3 is CASSLVTGDTEAFF. CDR3 sequence (DNA): TGCGCCAGCAGCTTGGTGACAGGAGATACTGAAGCTTTCTTT.

V usage is TRBV6-1 and J usage is TRBJ2-3; 13 bases match TRBD2. CDR1 is MNHNS and CDR2 is SASEGT in the germline V gene. The CDR3 length is 15 residues. V dropped 7 bases and J dropped 4; count of bases not matched to a gene: 5. This chain's CDR3 is CASTPTSGRPDTQYF. For the CDR3, the DNA is TGTGCCAGCACTCCGACTAGCGGGAGGCCAGATACGCAGTATTTT.

V usage is TRBV13 and J usage is TRBJ2-7; 12 bases are shared with TRBD2. The CDR3 is 17 amino acids. Germline CDR1 and CDR2: PRHDT and FYEKMQ (reference sequence). Unmatched junction bases numbered 10, after V lost 4 bases and J lost 3 bases. The CDR3 spells CASSSDLLAGGNYEQYF. In DNA, the CDR3 is TGTGCCAGCAGCTCCGACTTACTAGCGGGGGGTAACTACGAGCAGTACTTC. Together with reference TRBV13 and TRBJ2-7, the CDR3 gives the full variable domain: AAGVIQSPRHLIKEKRETATLKCYPIPRHDTVYWYQQGPGQDPQFLISFYEKMQSDKGSIPDRFSAQQFSDYHSELNMSSLELGDSALYFCASSSDLLAGGNYEQYFGPGTRLTVT.